The 9 T cell receptor beta chains presented below share a single source sample, sequenced in a study of blood T cell repertoires in COVID-19. Profiling relied on immunoSEQ multiplex PCR, and the TCRdb table lists in-frame clones only, not all of them. The sample lists some 78,000 clones, about 89% occurring once. The sample was peripheral blood. These receptors were taken from a man aged 50 or older with active or convalescent COVID-19.

The genes are TRBV7-9 and TRBJ2-6; 8 nucleotides agree with TRBD1. V lost 5 bases and J lost 2; bases outside the gene matches: 14. Germline loops: CDR1 SEHNR, CDR2 FQNEAQ (reference sequence). The CDR3 is 19 amino acids. Here the CDR3 DNA reads TGTGCCAGCAGCCGGACAGGGAGCAGATTAAACCCTGGGGCCAACGTCCTGACTTTC. Translated, it gives CASSRTGSRLNPGANVLTF.

The chain couples TRBV19 to TRBJ1-5; 7 bases are shared with TRBD1. V gave up 5 bases and J gave up 5 bases; unmatched junction bases: 9. The germline V gene has CDR1 LNHDA and CDR2 SQIVND (reference sequence). This CDR3 is built from 15 residues. The CDR3 spells CASSLPDRSDQPQHF. The DNA of the CDR3 is TGTGCCAGTAGTCTGCCGGACAGGAGTGATCAGCCCCAGCATTTT.

The chain recombines TRBV29-1 with TRBJ2-2; 9 bases are shared with TRBD1. From germline, CDR1 is SQVTM and CDR2 ANQGSEA. This CDR3 comprises 14 residues. V gave up 6 bases and J gave up 7 bases; unmatched junction bases: 9. Written as DNA, the CDR3 is TGCAGCGTACCGGGACAGGGAGGTGGCGGGGAGCTGTTTTTT. The encoded protein is CSVPGQGGGGELFF.

The chain uses TRBV10-2 and TRBJ1-4, with a tentative D call TRBD1 (6 bases). The V and J ends lost 10 bases and 0 bases respectively, with 15 bases between them. Germline V CDR1 and CDR2: WSHSY, SAAADI. This CDR3 contains 15 residues. CDR3 sequence: CATAGVATTNEKLFF. The DNA for the CDR3 is TGCGCCACAGCAGGGGTAGCTACAACTAATGAAAAACTGTTTTTT.

The rearrangement links TRBV2 to TRBJ2-2, with 8 bases aligning to TRBD1. The CDR3 is 14 amino acids. Unmatched junction bases numbered 6, after V lost 7 bases and J lost 5 bases. Germline CDR1 is SNHLY and CDR2 is FYNNEI. The CDR3: CASTEDRVTGELFF. DNA of the CDR3: TGTGCCAGCACCGAGGACAGGGTTACCGGGGAGCTGTTTTTT.

The rearrangement links TRBV20-1 to TRBJ1-1; the D gene is possibly TRBD1 (5 bases). This CDR3 has 11 amino acids. Germline assignment: CDR1 DFQATT and CDR2 SNEGSKA (reference sequence). The CDR3 region is CSDTGNTEAFF. As DNA, the CDR3 is TGCAGCGATACAGGGAACACTGAAGCTTTCTTT.

The chain employs TRBV27 and TRBJ2-1; possible D gene TRBD2, 7 bases. The CDR3 extends over 15 amino acids. The V end lost 0 bases, the J end lost 7 bases, and 13 bases lay between the germline ends. Germline V gene data show CDR1 as MNHEY and CDR2 as SMNVEV (reference sequence). CDR3 sequence reads: CASSLSGGAWNEQFF. DNA of the CDR3: TGTGCCAGCAGTTTATCGGGGGGGGCTTGGAATGAGCAGTTCTTC.

CDR3 amino acids: CASSLGEDYGYTF. CDR3 in DNA: TGTGCCAGCAGTTTGGGGGAGGACTATGGCTACACCTTC. V is TRBV28 and J is TRBJ1-2, with D possibly being TRBD1 (5 bases). V was pared by 3 bases and J by 3 bases, with 8 bases between. The CDR3 contains 13 residues. Germline CDR1 and CDR2: MDHEN and SYDVKM.

The chain recombines TRBV2 with TRBJ1-5, with D possibly TRBD1 on 6 matching bases. Trimming took 6 bases from V and 4 from J, leaving 13 bases between them. The CDR3 consists of 14 residues. Germline CDR1 SNHLY, CDR2 FYNNEI. CDR3 sequence: CASRSGTPNQPQHF. DNA of the CDR3: TGTGCCAGCAGGAGCGGGACACCTAATCAGCCCCAGCATTTT.